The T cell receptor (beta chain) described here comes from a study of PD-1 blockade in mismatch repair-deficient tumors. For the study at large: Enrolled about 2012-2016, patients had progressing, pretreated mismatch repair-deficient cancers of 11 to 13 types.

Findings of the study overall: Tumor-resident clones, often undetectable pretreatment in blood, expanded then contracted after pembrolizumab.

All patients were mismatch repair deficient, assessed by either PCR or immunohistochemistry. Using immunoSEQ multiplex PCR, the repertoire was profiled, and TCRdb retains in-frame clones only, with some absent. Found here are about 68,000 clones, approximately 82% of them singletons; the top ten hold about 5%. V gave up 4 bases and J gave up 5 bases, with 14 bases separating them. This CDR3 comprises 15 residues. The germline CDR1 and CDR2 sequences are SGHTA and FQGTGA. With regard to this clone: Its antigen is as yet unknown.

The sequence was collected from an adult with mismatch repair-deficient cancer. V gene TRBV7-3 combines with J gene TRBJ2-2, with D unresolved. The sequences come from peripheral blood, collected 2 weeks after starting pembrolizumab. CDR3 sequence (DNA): TGTGCCAGCAGCTCAGCTCACGTGGGGACCGGGGAGCTGTTTTTT. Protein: CASSSAHVGTGELFF.